The clone carrying this TCR beta chain was observed a handful of times. Its target is unknown. This entry is derived from a study of T cells in Graves' hyperthyroidism and ophthalmopathy. Regarding the study as a whole: Blood also showed most of the thyroid clonotypes that were expanded above 0.001.

Diagnosis rested on symptoms, serum thyroxine and TRAb, thyroid ultrasound, and orbital computed tomography. Approximately 10 ml of fresh peripheral blood supplied the PBMCs. RNA transcripts yielded amplified TCR beta CDR3 regions. The TCR CDR3 first-round RT-PCR relied on the HTBI primer set. Via MiXCR, TCRdb re-called the multiplex PCR reads, giving one row per CDR3 protein. Found here are approximately 600,000 distinct CDR3 sequences, roughly 15% of them singletons; the top ten hold roughly 4.5%. The receptor's source is a woman aged 40 to 55 with Graves' ophthalmopathy. The sample consisted of blood.

The CDR3 nucleotides are TGTGCCAGCAGCCCACGGACTAGCGGGACCTCGGGGGAGACCCAGTACTTC. This sequence encodes CASSPRTSGTSGETQYF. The rearrangement links TRBV6-1 to TRBJ2-5; TRBD2 matches 12 bases. The germline gives CDR1 MNHNS, CDR2 SASEGT. This CDR3 has 17 amino acids. V lost 6 bases to trimming and J lost 5 bases; unmatched junction nucleotides: 13.